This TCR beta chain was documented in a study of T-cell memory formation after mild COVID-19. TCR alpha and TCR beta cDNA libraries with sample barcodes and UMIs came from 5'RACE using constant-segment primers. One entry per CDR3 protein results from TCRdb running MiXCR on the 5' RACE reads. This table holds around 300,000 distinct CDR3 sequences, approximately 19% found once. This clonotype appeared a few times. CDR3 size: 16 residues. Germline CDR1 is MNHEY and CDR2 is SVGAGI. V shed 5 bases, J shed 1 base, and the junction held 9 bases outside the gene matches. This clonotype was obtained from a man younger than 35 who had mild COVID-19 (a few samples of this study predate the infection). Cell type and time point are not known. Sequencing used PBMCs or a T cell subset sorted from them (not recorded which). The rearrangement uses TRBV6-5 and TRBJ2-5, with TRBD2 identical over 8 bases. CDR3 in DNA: TGTGCCAGCAGTGCCCTAGGACGGGGGGGCCAAGAGACCCAGTACTTC. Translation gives CASSALGRGGQETQYF.